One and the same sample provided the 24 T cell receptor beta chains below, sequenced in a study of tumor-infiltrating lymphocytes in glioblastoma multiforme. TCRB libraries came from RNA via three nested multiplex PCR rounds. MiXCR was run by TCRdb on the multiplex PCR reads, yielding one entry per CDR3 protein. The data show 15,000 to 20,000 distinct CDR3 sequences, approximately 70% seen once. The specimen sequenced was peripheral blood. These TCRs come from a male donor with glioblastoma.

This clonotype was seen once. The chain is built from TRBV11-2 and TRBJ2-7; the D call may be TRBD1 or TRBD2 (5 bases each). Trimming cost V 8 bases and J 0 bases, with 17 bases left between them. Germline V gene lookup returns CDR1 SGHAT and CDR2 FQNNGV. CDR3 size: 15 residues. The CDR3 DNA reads TGTGCCAGCGGCTCCTTTGAGGGGCACTCCTACGAGCAGTACTTC. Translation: CASGSFEGHSYEQYF.

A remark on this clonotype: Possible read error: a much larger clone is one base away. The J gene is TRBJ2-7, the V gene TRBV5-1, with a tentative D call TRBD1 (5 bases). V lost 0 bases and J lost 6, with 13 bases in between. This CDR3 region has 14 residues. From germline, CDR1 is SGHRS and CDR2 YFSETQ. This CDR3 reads CASSLGQRISEQYF. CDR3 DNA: TGCGCCAGCAGCTTGGGACAGAGGATAAGCGAGCAGTACTTC.

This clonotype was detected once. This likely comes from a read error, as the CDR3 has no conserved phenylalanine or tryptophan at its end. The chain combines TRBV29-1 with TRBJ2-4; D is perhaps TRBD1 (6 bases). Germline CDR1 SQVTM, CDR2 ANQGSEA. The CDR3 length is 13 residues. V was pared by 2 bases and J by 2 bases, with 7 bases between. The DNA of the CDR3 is TGCAGCGTTGAACAGGGGACCAAAAACATTCAGTACCTC. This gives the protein CSVEQGTKNIQYL.

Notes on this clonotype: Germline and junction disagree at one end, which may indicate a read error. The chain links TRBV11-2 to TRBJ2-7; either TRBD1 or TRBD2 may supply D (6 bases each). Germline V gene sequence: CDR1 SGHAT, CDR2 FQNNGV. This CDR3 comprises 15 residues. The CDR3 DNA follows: TGTGCCAGCCGCTTAGGGGGGCACTACTCCTACGAGCAGTACTTC. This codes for CASRLGGHYSYEQYF.

CDR3 bases: TGTGCCAGCAGAGGTACTAGCGGGATCCCAGATACGCAGTATTTT. This gives the protein CASRGTSGIPDTQYF. The genes are TRBV6-2 or TRBV6-3 and TRBJ2-3, with TRBD2 identical over 10 bases. This CDR3 is built from 15 residues. Trimming took 6 bases from V and 4 from J; bases not matched to a gene: 7. From germline, CDR1 is MNHEY and CDR2 SVGEGT.

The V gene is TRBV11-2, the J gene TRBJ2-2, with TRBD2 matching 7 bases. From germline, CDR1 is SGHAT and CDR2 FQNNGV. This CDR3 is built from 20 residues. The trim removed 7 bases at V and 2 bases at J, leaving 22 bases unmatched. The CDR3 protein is CASTPSFGKGLAANTGELFF. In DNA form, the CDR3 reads TGTGCCAGCACCCCCTCATTCGGCAAAGGGCTAGCGGCAAACACCGGGGAGCTGTTTTTT.

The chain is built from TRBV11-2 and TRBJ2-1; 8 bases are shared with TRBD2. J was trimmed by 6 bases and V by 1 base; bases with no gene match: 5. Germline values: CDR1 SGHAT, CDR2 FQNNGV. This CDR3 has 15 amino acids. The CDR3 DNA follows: TGTGCCAGCAGCTTAGGGGCGGGAGGTCTCAATGAGCAGTTCTTC. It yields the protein CASSLGAGGLNEQFF.

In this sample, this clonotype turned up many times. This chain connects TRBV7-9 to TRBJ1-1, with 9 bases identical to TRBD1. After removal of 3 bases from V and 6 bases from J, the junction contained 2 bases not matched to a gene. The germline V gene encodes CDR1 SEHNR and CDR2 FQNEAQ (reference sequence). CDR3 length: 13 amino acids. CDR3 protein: CASSLGQGAEAFF. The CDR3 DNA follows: TGTGCCAGCAGCTTGGGACAGGGAGCTGAAGCTTTCTTT.

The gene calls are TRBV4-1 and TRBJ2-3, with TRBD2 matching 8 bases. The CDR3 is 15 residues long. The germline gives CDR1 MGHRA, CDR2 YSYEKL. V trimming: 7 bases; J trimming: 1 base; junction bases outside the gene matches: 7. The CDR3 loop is CASTLLAEGTDTQYF. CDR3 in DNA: TGCGCCAGCACCTTACTAGCGGAGGGCACAGATACGCAGTATTTT.

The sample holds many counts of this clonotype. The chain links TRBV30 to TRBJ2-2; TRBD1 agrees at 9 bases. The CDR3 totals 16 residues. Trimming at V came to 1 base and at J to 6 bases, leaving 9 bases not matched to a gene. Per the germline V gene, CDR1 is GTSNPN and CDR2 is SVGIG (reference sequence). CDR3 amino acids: CAWSALGTGLAGELFF. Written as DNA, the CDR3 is TGTGCCTGGAGTGCCCTGGGGACAGGGCTGGCCGGGGAGCTGTTTTTT.

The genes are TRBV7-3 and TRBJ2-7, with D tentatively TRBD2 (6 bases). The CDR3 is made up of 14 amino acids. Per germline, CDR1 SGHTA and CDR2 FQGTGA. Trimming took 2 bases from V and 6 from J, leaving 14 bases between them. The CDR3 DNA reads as TGTGCCAGCAGCTTATATGCGGGACTCACCGAGCAGTACTTC. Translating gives CASSLYAGLTEQYF.

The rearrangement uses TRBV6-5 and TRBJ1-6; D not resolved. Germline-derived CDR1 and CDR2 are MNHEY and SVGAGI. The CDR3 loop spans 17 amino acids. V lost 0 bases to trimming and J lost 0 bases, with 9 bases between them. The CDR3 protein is CASSYSVRASYNSPLHF. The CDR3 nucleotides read TGTGCCAGCAGTTACTCGGTCCGGGCCTCCTATAATTCACCCCTCCACTTT.

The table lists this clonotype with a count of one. CDR3 DNA sequence: TGCAGCGCACTACAGGTGTCAGAGACCCAGTACTTC. The encoded protein is CSALQVSETQYF. The V call is TRBV29-1, the J call TRBJ2-5, with D perhaps TRBD1 (5 bases). The CDR3 sequence is 12 residues long. CDR1 is SQVTM, CDR2 ANQGSEA, per germline. V was clipped by 7 bases and J by 4 bases, with 13 bases between them.

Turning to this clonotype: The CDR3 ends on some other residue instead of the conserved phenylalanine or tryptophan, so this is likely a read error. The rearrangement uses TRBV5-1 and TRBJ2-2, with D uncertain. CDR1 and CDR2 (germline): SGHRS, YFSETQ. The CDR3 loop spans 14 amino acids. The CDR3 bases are TGCGCCAGCAGCTTGAGCGTGAACAGCGGGGAGCTGTTTTCT. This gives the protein CASSLSVNSGELFS.

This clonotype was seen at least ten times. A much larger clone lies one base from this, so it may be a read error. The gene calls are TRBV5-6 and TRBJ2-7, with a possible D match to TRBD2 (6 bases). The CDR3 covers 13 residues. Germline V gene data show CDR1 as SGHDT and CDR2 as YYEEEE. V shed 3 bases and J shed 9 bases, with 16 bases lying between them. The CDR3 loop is CASSWAPFSGQYF. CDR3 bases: TGTGCCAGCAGCTGGGCCCCGTTTAGCGGGCAGTACTTC.

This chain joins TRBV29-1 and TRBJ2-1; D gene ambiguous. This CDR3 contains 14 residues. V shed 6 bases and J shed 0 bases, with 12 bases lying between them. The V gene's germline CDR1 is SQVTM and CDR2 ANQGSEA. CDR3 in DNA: TGCAGCGTCCGTAGCCGGATCTCCTACAATGAGCAGTTCTTC. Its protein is CSVRSRISYNEQFF.

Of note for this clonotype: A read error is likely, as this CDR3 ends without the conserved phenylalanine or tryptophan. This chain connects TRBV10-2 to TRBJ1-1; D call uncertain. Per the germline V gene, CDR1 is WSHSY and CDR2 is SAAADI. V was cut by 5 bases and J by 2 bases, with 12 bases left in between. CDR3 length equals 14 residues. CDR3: CASSPGVINTEAFS. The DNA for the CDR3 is TGCGCCAGCAGTCCCGGGGTGATTAACACTGAAGCTTTCTCT.

In nucleotides, the CDR3 is TGTGCCAGCAGCTTGGGGACGGATCAGCCCCAGCATTTT. Encoded protein: CASSLGTDQPQHF. The V and J genes are TRBV11-2 and TRBJ1-5, with D perhaps TRBD1 (5 bases). The germline CDR1 and CDR2 sequences are SGHAT and FQNNGV. Deletions cut 3 bases from V and 5 bases from J, with 8 bases between. The CDR3 runs 13 residues.

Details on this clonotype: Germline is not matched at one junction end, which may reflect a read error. The CDR3, as DNA: TGTGCCAGCAGCTTCCGCTACAATGAGCTGTTGTTC. Amino acid sequence: CASSFRYNELLF. The chain carries TRBV11-2 and TRBJ2-1, with D hard to call. The germline V gene has CDR1 SGHAT and CDR2 FQNNGV. The CDR3 is 12 residues long.

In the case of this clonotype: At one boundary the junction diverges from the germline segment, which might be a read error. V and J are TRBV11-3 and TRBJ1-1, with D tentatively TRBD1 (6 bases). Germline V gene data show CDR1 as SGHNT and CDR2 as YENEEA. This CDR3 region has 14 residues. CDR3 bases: TGCGCCAGCAGCTTAGGGGGGCGCAGGGGCATACCGATCTTT. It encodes CASSLGGRRGIPIF.

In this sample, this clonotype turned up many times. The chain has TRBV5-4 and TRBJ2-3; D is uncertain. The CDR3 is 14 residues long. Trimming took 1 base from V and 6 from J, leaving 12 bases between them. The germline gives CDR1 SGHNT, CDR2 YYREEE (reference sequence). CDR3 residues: CASSLIGFVDTQYF. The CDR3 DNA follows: TGTGCCAGCAGCTTGATAGGATTCGTGGATACGCAGTATTTT.

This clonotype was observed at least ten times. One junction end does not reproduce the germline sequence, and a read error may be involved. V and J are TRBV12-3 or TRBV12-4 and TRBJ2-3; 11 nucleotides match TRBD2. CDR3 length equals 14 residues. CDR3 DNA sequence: TGTGCCGGCAGCGGACTAGCGGGTACAGATACGCAGTATTTT. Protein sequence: CAGSGLAGTDTQYF.

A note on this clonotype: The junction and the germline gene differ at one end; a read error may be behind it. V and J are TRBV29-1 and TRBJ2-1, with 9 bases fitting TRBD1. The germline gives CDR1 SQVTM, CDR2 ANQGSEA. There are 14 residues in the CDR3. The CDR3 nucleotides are TGCAGCGTTGAGCGGGACAGGGCTACGAGTGAGCAGTTCTTT. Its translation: CSVERDRATSEQFF.

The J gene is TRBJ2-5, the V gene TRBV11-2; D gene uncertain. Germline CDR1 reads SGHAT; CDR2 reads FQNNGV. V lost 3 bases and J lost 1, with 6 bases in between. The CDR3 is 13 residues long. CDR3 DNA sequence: TGTGCCAGCAGCTTTAACAGCCAAGAGACCCAGTACTTC. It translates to CASSFNSQETQYF.